This is a list of T cell receptor beta chains from one sample in a study of CD8 T cells in Susac syndrome. TCRdb processed the immunoSEQ multiplex PCR reads anew with MiXCR; each CDR3 protein has one entry. In the table there are more than 110,000 distinct CDR3 sequences, around 93% of which are singletons. Sequenced material: CD4+ T cells from PBMCs. The receptors originated from a human donor with Susac syndrome. The CDR3 runs from the conserved cysteine through the conserved F or W.

J gene,V gene,CDR3 protein
TRBJ2-7,TRBV21-1,CASSKTGVGYEQYF
TRBJ2-3,TRBV9,CASSVEGLGSDTQYF
TRBJ2-7,TRBV18,CASSPLAGGEQYF
TRBJ2-1,TRBV2,CASSYGTDYNEQFF
TRBJ2-3,TRBV9,CASSNPTDTQYF
TRBJ2-5,TRBV9,CASSVSGGRETQYF
TRBJ2-1,TRBV25-1,CASSAKGQGADNEQFF
TRBJ2-3,TRBV7-2,CASSYNPAGTTDTQYF
TRBJ2-5,TRBV24-1,CATSDPRLETQYF
TRBJ1-5,TRBV30,CAWSLSNRRPQHF
TRBJ2-7,TRBV29-1,CSVGEGAHEQYF
TRBJ2-5,TRBV6-5,CASRPGPHRQETQYF
TRBJ2-1,TRBV9,CASSETSGTYNEQFF
TRBJ2-3,TRBV27,CASSPRTSGRASNTDTQYF
TRBJ1-5,TRBV2,CASGEGPNQPQHF
TRBJ2-2,TRBV12-3/TRBV12-4,CASSFSRGELFF
TRBJ2-5,TRBV21-1,CASSKEGELSETQYF
TRBJ1-2,TRBV30,CAWTLPGYGYTF
TRBJ2-5,TRBV20-1,CSARSGGYQETQYF
TRBJ1-2,TRBV7-8,CASSLEGPIYGGYTF
TRBJ1-1,TRBV28,CASSGSSAFF
TRBJ2-7,TRBV29-1,CSIAGKSYEQYF
TRBJ1-1,TRBV20-1,CSAEGGLLGAFF
TRBJ2-7,TRBV23-1,CATYGLVPSGEQYF
TRBJ2-3,TRBV9,CASSPVGGSTDTQYF
TRBJ2-7,TRBV20-1,CSASLQGYEQYF
TRBJ2-3,TRBV7-2,CASSLVESRADTQYF
TRBJ1-3,TRBV11-1,CASSKGQTSSGNTIYF
TRBJ2-5,TRBV11-2,CASSLEAGPQETQYF
TRBJ1-5,TRBV3-1,CASSQARGPQHF
TRBJ1-2,TRBV7-2,CASSSDRADYGYTF
TRBJ2-6,TRBV28,CASSRRAGGKGANVLTF
TRBJ1-6,TRBV7-2,CASSLLRDSPLHF
TRBJ1-1,TRBV3-1,CASGTGGRMNTEAFF
TRBJ1-5,TRBV20-1,CSASSGNSNQPQHF
TRBJ2-2,TRBV5-1,CASSPRPGTGELFF
TRBJ1-2,TRBV12-3/TRBV12-4,CASTFRGLYGYTF
TRBJ1-2,TRBV7-9,CASSLISGQYGYTF
TRBJ2-3,TRBV7-2,CASSSDNVGADTQYF
TRBJ2-1,TRBV5-6,CASSLPTGNEQFF
TRBJ2-5,TRBV7-9,CASSPYAGVETQYF